Listed below are T cell receptor beta chains from one sample, sequenced in a study of T cells in localized non-small cell lung cancer. Data came from immunoSEQ multiplex PCR; TCRdb stores just in-frame clones and leaves some out. Among approximately 2,000 clones listed, around 30% were seen once. This specimen was lung tumor tissue, taken before any cancer treatment. The receptors derive from a male donor at least 60 years old with stage I squamous cell lung carcinoma. CDR3s include the opening cysteine and the closing phenylalanine or tryptophan. A D gene is named only where the DNA matches it firmly. Clone size is not always given. Where it is, it says once, few, many or a class for expanded clones.

. . TRBJ1-5 TRBV6-8 CASNTIGGPTPQPQHF TGTGCCAGCAATACTATCGGAGGGCCGACCCCTCAGCCCCAGCATTTT
TRBD1 medium-sized TRBJ1-1 TRBV6-8 CASSGQAGDTEAFF TGTGCCAGCAGTGGACAGGCCGGGGACACTGAAGCTTTCTTT
. few TRBJ1-5 TRBV6-8 CASSYGTRGNQPQHF TGTGCCAGCAGTTACGGTACGCGGGGCAATCAGCCCCAGCATTTT
. . TRBJ1-1 TRBV18 CASSPLEGYTEAFF TGTGCCAGCTCACCCTTAGAGGGATACACTGAAGCTTTCTTT
. . TRBJ2-7 TRBV11-3 CASSLGVGAYEQYF TGTGCCAGCAGCTTGGGGGTAGGGGCCTACGAGCAGTACTTC
TRBD1 few TRBJ2-4 TRBV10-2 CASSPGQAVNIQYF TGCGCCAGCAGTCCGGGACAGGCTGTAAACATTCAGTACTTC
. few TRBJ2-7 TRBV30 CAWSVEYEQYF TGTGCCTGGAGTGTGGAGTACGAGCAGTACTTC
TRBD2 . TRBJ2-7 TRBV28 CASSPSGSRYEQYF TGTGCCAGCAGTCCTAGCGGGAGCCGCTACGAGCAGTACTTC
. . TRBJ2-4 TRBV19 CASRAGWGIQYF TGTGCCAGTAGAGCAGGGTGGGGTATTCAGTACTTC
. few TRBJ1-6 TRBV5-1 CASSLNGADYSPLHF TGCGCCAGCAGCTTGAATGGGGCCGATTATTCACCCCTCCACTTT
. medium-sized TRBJ1-6 TRBV6-8 CASSLGLASGSPLHF TGTGCCAGCAGTTTAGGGTTGGCTAGTGGTTCACCCCTCCACTTT
. . TRBJ1-5 TRBV28 CASRIGGQPQHF TGTGCCAGCAGGATAGGGGGACAGCCCCAGCATTTT
. . TRBJ2-7 TRBV19 CASSRTAFYEQYF TGTGCCAGTAGCAGGACGGCGTTCTACGAGCAGTACTTC
. medium-sized TRBJ1-5 TRBV11-3 CASSSQGRNQPQHF TGTGCCAGCAGCTCACAGGGACGGAATCAGCCCCAGCATTTT
. few TRBJ1-5 TRBV11-3 CASSRSQDSNQPQHF TGTGCCAGCAGCCGCAGCCAAGACAGTAATCAGCCCCAGCATTTT
. few TRBJ2-3 TRBV6-8 CASSETRSSEDTQYF TGTGCCAGCAGTGAGACTAGATCCTCCGAAGATACGCAGTATTTT
TRBD1 . TRBJ2-2 TRBV18 CAIKDREAGELFF TGTGCCATAAAGGACAGGGAAGCCGGGGAGCTGTTTTTT
. . TRBJ2-7 TRBV28 CASSFHGVVNQEQYF TGTGCCAGCAGTTTCCACGGGGTTGTTAATCAGGAGCAGTACTTC
TRBD2 large TRBJ2-1 TRBV18 CASSPGGNEQFF TGTGCCAGCTCACCGGGGGGGAATGAGCAGTTCTTC
. few TRBJ2-6 TRBV19 CASSAGHGISGANVLTF TGTGCCAGTTCAGCGGGACACGGAATCTCTGGGGCCAACGTCCTGACTTTC
TRBD2 . TRBJ2-7 TRBV9 CASMAAGGPYEQYF TGTGCCAGCATGGCAGCGGGGGGGCCCTACGAGCAGTACTTC
. . TRBJ2-7 TRBV18 CASSPPSSYEQYF TGTGCCAGCTCACCACCGTCCTCCTACGAGCAGTACTTC
TRBD2 . TRBJ2-3 TRBV11-3 CASSWGLVGTDTQYF TGTGCCAGCAGCTGGGGACTAGTCGGCACAGATACGCAGTATTTT
. . TRBJ1-6 TRBV9 CASSAGQRNSPLHF TGTGCCAGCAGTGCTGGCCAGCGTAATTCACCCCTCCACTTT
. . TRBJ2-6 TRBV12-5 CASDSGANVLTF TGTGCTAGTGACTCTGGGGCCAACGTCCTGACTTTC
TRBD1 . TRBJ1-5 TRBV6-8 CASSATGAQPQHF TGTGCCAGCAGTGCCACAGGGGCTCAGCCCCAGCATTTT
. . TRBJ2-2 TRBV28 CASTTTTGLKLFF TGTGCCAGCACAACGACCACAGGGTTGAAGCTGTTTTTT
. . TRBJ1-4 TRBV30 CAWSEDWSEKLFF TGTGCCTGGAGTGAAGATTGGAGTGAAAAACTGTTTTTT
TRBD1 few TRBJ2-7 TRBV18 CASSRQGANEQYF TGTGCCAGCTCACGACAGGGGGCTAATGAGCAGTACTTC
. . TRBJ1-6 TRBV10-2 CASSDQASSYNSPLHF TGCGCCAGCAGTGACCAGGCAAGCTCCTATAATTCACCCCTCCACTTT
. medium-sized TRBJ1-1 TRBV9 CASSFPAGNTEAFF TGTGCCAGCAGTTTTCCGGCAGGGAACACTGAAGCTTTCTTT
TRBD1 few TRBJ2-2 TRBV6-8 CASSWGQGFPGELFF TGTGCCAGCAGTTGGGGACAGGGATTTCCCGGGGAGCTGTTTTTT
. . TRBJ2-3 TRBV28 CASSRSTDTQYF TGTGCCAGCAGTAGATCCACAGATACGCAGTATTTT
. medium-sized TRBJ1-6 TRBV9 CASSDKGVNSPLHF TGTGCCAGCAGTGACAAGGGAGTAAATTCACCCCTCCACTTT
. . TRBJ1-1 TRBV6-8 CASFYGQSISMNTEAFF TGTGCCAGTTTCTATGGACAGAGCATTTCTATGAACACTGAAGCTTTCTTT
. few TRBJ2-5 TRBV6-8 CASSRLRDQETQYF TGTGCCAGCTCGCGGCTAAGGGACCAAGAGACCCAGTACTTC
. once TRBJ1-4 TRBV18 CASSPRQANEKLFF TGTGCCAGCTCACCAAGACAGGCTAATGAAAAACTGTTTTTT
TRBD2 medium-sized TRBJ2-1 TRBV11-3 CASSLSGGSNEQFF TGTGCCAGCAGCTTATCTGGCGGGAGCAATGAGCAGTTCTTC
. few TRBJ1-1 TRBV11-3 CASSPAIRAELTEAFF TGTGCCAGCAGCCCGGCGATTCGTGCAGAGCTCACTGAAGCTTTCTTT
. . TRBJ1-1 TRBV25-1 CASSERNTEAFF TGTGCCAGCAGTGAAAGGAACACTGAAGCTTTCTTT
. . TRBJ1-4 TRBV19 CASSIREANGEKLFF TGTGCCAGTAGTATCAGGGAGGCGAATGGCGAAAAACTGTTTTTT
. . TRBJ1-6 TRBV30 CAWSGGTDNSPLHF TGTGCCTGGAGTGGTGGGACGGACAATTCACCCCTCCACTTT
. medium-sized TRBJ2-5 TRBV6-8 CASSHTGAGETQYF TGTGCCAGCAGCCATACAGGGGCGGGGGAGACCCAGTACTTC
TRBD1 few TRBJ1-5 TRBV28 CASSLRQGGQPQHF TGTGCCAGCAGTTTACGACAGGGAGGTCAGCCCCAGCATTTT
TRBD1 medium-sized TRBJ1-1 TRBV11-3 CASSSGHGQGYTEAFF TGTGCCAGCAGCTCCGGACATGGACAGGGATACACTGAAGCTTTCTTT
. few TRBJ1-1 TRBV11-3 CASSALPWGFGNTEAFF TGTGCCAGCAGCGCCCTACCATGGGGATTCGGGAACACTGAAGCTTTCTTT
TRBD2 . TRBJ2-2 TRBV6-8 CASRARAGGLTGELFF TGTGCCAGCAGAGCCCGGGCGGGAGGGCTAACCGGGGAGCTGTTTTTT